Below are 8 T cell receptor beta chains sequenced from a single sample in a study of early T cells in non-severe SARS-CoV-2 infection. MiXCR, applied by TCRdb to the 5' RACE reads, yields one record per CDR3 protein. The sample consists of tens of thousands of distinct CDR3 sequences, about 14% of them appearing once. Sequencing input: whole blood. The receptors here all came from an adult who was a healthcare worker with PCR-confirmed SARS-CoV-2 infection or an uninfected control (not recorded which).

The chain couples TRBV2 to TRBJ1-5; the D gene is possibly TRBD1 (6 bases). CDR1 SNHLY and CDR2 FYNNEI come from the germline V gene. CDR3 size: 15 residues. The V gene lost 7 bases and the J gene lost 4 bases, with 17 bases spanning the gap. The CDR3 protein is CASNLTMDRNQPQHF. DNA for the CDR3: TGTGCCAGCAATCTAACTATGGACAGAAATCAGCCCCAGCATTTT.

There are a few counts of this clonotype. The chain employs TRBV3-1 and TRBJ2-7; D is uncertain. This CDR3 has 13 residues. Germline V CDR1 and CDR2: LGHDT, YNNKEL (reference sequence). V was clipped by 8 bases and J by 4 bases, with 15 bases between them. This CDR3 reads CASSRTGRYEQYF. The CDR3 coding sequence is TGTGCCAGCTCGAGGACGGGCCGTTACGAGCAGTACTTC.

This clonotype was found a few times. The CDR3 DNA is TGTGCCAGCAGTTTCCCCCCCGGGTACGAGCAGTACTTC. Its protein is CASSFPPGYEQYF. The chain is built from TRBV28 and TRBJ2-7, with D unresolved. CDR3 length: 13 residues. The V end was cut by 3 bases, the J end by 4 bases, with 10 bases between. Germline V gene data show CDR1 as MDHEN and CDR2 as SYDVKM.

This clonotype has a count of ten or more. The chain couples TRBV11-2 to TRBJ2-5; D is unclear. Germline CDR1 SGHAT, CDR2 FQNNGV. This CDR3 comprises 18 residues. With 4 bases removed from V and 2 bases from J, the gap between germline ends came to 23 bases. CDR3 DNA sequence: TGTGCCAGCAGCTCCTCTTCTCTCCGGACGGCCCCACAAGAGACCCAGTACTTC. Translated: CASSSSSLRTAPQETQYF.

A few counts support this clonotype. The chain couples TRBV19 to TRBJ1-5, with no clear D. This CDR3 has 12 residues. Germline CDR1 reads LNHDA; CDR2 reads SQIVND (reference sequence). With 1 base removed from V and 7 bases from J, the gap between germline ends came to 5 bases. CDR3 protein: CASSIGRQPQHF. The CDR3 nucleotides read TGTGCCAGTAGTATAGGTCGGCAGCCCCAGCATTTT.

This clonotype was recorded a few times. The chain employs TRBV11-3 and TRBJ2-1, with a tentative D call TRBD1 (5 bases). The CDR3 sequence is 14 residues long. Germline CDR1 is SGHNT and CDR2 is YENEEA. The V end was cut by 5 bases, the J end by 6 bases, with 14 bases between. CDR3: CASSRGLGANEQFF. CDR3 DNA: TGTGCCAGCAGCAGGGGTTTAGGCGCCAATGAGCAGTTCTTC.

This clonotype is a singleton in its sample. CDR3 residues: CSVEENPGMTFF. CDR3 in DNA: TGCAGCGTTGAAGAAAATCCGGGGATGACGTTCTTC. This chain connects TRBV29-1 to TRBJ2-1; D is perhaps TRBD2 (5 bases). The CDR3 is made up of 12 amino acids. CDR1 and CDR2 (germline): SQVTM, ANQGSEA. The V gene lost 0 bases and the J gene lost 15 bases, with 15 bases spanning the gap.

The V call is TRBV14, the J call TRBJ1-1, with D hard to call. The length of the CDR3 is 13 residues. Trimming cost V 1 base and J 5 bases, with 8 bases left between them. From germline, CDR1 is SGHDN and CDR2 FVKESK. DNA for the CDR3: TGTGCCAGCAGCCAAGGTAGTGGGACTGAAGCTTTCTTT. Its translation is CASSQGSGTEAFF.